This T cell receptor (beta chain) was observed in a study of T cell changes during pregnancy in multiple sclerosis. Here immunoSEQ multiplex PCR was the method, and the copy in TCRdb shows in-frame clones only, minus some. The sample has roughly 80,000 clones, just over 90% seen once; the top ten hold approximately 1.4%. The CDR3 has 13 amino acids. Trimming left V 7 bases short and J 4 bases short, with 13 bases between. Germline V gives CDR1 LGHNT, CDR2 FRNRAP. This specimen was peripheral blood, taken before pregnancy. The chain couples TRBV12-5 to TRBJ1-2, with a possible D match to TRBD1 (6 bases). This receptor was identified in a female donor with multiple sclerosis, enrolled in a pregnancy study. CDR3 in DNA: TGTGCTAGTGCCCCGACAGGCCTCTATGGCTACACCTTC. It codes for CASAPTGLYGYTF.